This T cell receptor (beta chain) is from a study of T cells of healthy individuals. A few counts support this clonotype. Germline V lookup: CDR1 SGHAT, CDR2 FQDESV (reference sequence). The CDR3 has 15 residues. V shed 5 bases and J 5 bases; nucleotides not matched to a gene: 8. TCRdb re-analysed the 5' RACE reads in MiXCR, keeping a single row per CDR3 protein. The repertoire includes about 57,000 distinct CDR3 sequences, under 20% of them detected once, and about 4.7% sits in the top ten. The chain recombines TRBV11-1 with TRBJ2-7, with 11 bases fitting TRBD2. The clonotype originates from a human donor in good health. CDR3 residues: CASSLTSGSSHEQYF. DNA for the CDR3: TGTGCCAGCAGCCTAACTAGCGGGAGTTCCCACGAGCAGTACTTC. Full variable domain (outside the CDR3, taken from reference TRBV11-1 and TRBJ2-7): EAEVAQSPRYKITEKSQAVAFWCDPISGHATLYWYRQILGQGPELLVQFQDESVVDDSQLPKDRFSAERLKGVDSTLKIQPAELGDSAMYLCASSLTSGSSHEQYFGPGTRLTVT.